This TCR beta chain was recorded in a study of early T cells in non-severe SARS-CoV-2 infection. Study at large: Bulk RNA from unsorted whole blood was sequenced; chains were unpaired. Study outcomes and limitations: Matching results from VDJdb favored anti-spike CD8 responses, leaving private and CD4 specificities undetected.

In this sample, this clonotype turned up a few times. The antigen is not known. TCRdb recomputed calls from the 5' RACE reads with MiXCR, one row per CDR3 protein. In the table there are fewer than 65,000 distinct CDR3 sequences, 8.7% of which are singletons. Looked up from germline, CDR1 is SGHTA and CDR2 is FQGTGA. The CDR3 consists of 15 residues. V was shortened by 2 bases and J by 2 bases, with 12 bases between the two germline ends. This clonotype originated in an adult who was a healthcare worker with PCR-confirmed SARS-CoV-2 infection or an uninfected control (not recorded which). The rearrangement uses TRBV7-3 and TRBJ1-1, with D possibly TRBD1 on 5 matching bases. Sequenced material: whole blood, taken at baseline. For the CDR3, the DNA is TGTGCCAGCAGCTTAGGCGGGGGTACCAACACTGAAGCTTTCTTT. As protein: CASSLGGGTNTEAFF.